Below, 29 T cell receptor beta chains from the same sample are listed, as sequenced in a study of T cell changes during pregnancy in multiple sclerosis. The table came from immunoSEQ multiplex PCR; TCRdb's copy has only in-frame clones and leaves some out. Of some 60,000 clones in the sample, about 90% were seen once. Sequenced material: peripheral blood, taken in the third trimester of pregnancy. The receptors were gathered from a female donor in good health, enrolled as a control in a pregnancy study.

This clone was counted at least ten times. The V gene is TRBV2, the J gene TRBJ2-7; TRBD2 matches at 11 bases. Trimming at V came to 1 base and at J to 4 bases, leaving 6 bases not matched to a gene. This CDR3 contains 16 residues. Germline V lookup: CDR1 SNHLY, CDR2 FYNNEI. The CDR3 sequence: CASSEVRGTSGYEQYF. DNA of the CDR3: TGTGCCAGCAGTGAAGTTAGGGGGACTAGCGGATACGAGCAGTACTTC.

V gene TRBV5-6 combines with J gene TRBJ2-2; TRBD1 matches 9 bases. V lost 5 bases and J lost 3; bases outside the gene matches: 8. This CDR3 is built from 16 residues. In germline, CDR1 is SGHDT, CDR2 YYEEEE. Here the CDR3 DNA reads TGTGCCAGCAGTTCCCTCGGACAGGGGTACACCGGGGAGCTGTTTTTT. Protein: CASSSLGQGYTGELFF.

The chain is built from TRBV12-5 and TRBJ1-1; D might be TRBD1 (5 bases). V lost 3 bases, J lost 5 bases, and 16 bases lay in between. CDR1 is LGHNT, CDR2 FRNRAP, per germline. This CDR3 region has 15 residues. The CDR3 nucleotides read TGTGCTAGTGGTTTAGGTCCAGGGTTGGGGACTGAAGCTTTCTTT. It is translated as CASGLGPGLGTEAFF.

The chain joins TRBV5-1 to TRBJ1-2; 8 nucleotides line up with TRBD1. The V gene end was trimmed by 4 bases and the J gene end by 1 base; junction bases not matched to a gene: 3. Germline-derived CDR1 and CDR2 are SGHRS and YFSETQ. The CDR3 runs to 14 residues. The CDR3 loop is CASSPDRVNYGYTF. CDR3 DNA sequence: TGCGCCAGCAGCCCGGACAGGGTTAACTATGGCTACACCTTC.

This chain links TRBV6-5 with TRBJ1-1; 10 bases fit TRBD1. J was trimmed by 3 bases and V by 3 bases; bases with no gene match: 7. Per the germline V gene, CDR1 is MNHEY and CDR2 is SVGAGI. The CDR3 loop spans 16 amino acids. CDR3 DNA: TGTGCCAGCAGTTATCCGGGACAGGGGACGGACACTGAAGCTTTCTTT. Protein: CASSYPGQGTDTEAFF.

The chain uses TRBV10-3 and TRBJ1-4, with D possibly being TRBD1 (6 bases). Trimming pared 6 bases from V and 5 bases from J, leaving 16 bases between. The CDR3 runs to 15 residues. Germline lookup yields CDR1 ENHRY and CDR2 SYGVKD. CDR3 sequence (DNA): TGTGCCATCAGGGCCGGCGAACAGGGAAATGAAAAACTGTTTTTT. Its translation is CAIRAGEQGNEKLFF.

The genes are TRBV19 and TRBJ1-2, with a weak D call TRBD1 (6 bases). CDR3 length: 13 amino acids. Germline CDR1 is LNHDA and CDR2 is SQIVND (reference sequence). V was clipped by 7 bases and J by 4 bases, with 13 bases between them. The CDR3: CASTIGQTYGYTF. Written as DNA, the CDR3 is TGTGCCAGTACCATAGGACAGACCTATGGCTACACCTTC.

This clone was found once. The chain couples TRBV5-1 to TRBJ2-1; maybe TRBD2 (6 bases). The germline V gene encodes CDR1 SGHRS and CDR2 YFSETQ. Trimming left V 6 bases short and J 3 bases short, with 19 bases between. The CDR3 is made up of 16 amino acids. The CDR3 loop is CASTMLMGGNYNEQFF. The CDR3 DNA is TGCGCCAGCACCATGTTGATGGGCGGGAACTACAATGAGCAGTTCTTC.

This clone was found a few times. The chain has TRBV5-1 and TRBJ1-1; 7 bases are a match to TRBD1. Germline CDR1 reads SGHRS; CDR2 reads YFSETQ. Unmatched junction bases numbered 9, after V lost 4 bases and J lost 6 bases. The CDR3 is made up of 14 amino acids. The CDR3 loop reads CASSGGQVTSEAFF. As DNA, the CDR3 is TGCGCCAGCAGCGGCGGACAGGTTACGTCTGAAGCTTTCTTT. The complete variable domain, with remaining parts taken from reference TRBV5-1 and TRBJ1-1, reads KAGVTQTPRYLIKTRGQQVTLSCSPISGHRSVSWYQQTPGQGLQFLFEYFSETQRNKGNFPGRFSGRQFSNSRSEMNVSTLELGDSALYLCASSGGQVTSEAFFGQGTRLTVV.

The V gene is TRBV19, the J gene TRBJ1-2, with D tentatively TRBD1 (6 bases). Trimming took 10 bases from V and 6 from J, leaving 18 bases between them. CDR3 size: 13 residues. Germline loops: CDR1 LNHDA, CDR2 SQIVND (reference sequence). Written as DNA, the CDR3 is TGTGCCACCCAAATACAGGGATATAATGGCTACACCTTC. Protein sequence: CATQIQGYNGYTF.

This clone was recorded once. This sequence joins TRBV13 and TRBJ2-7; tentative D call: TRBD2 (5 bases). V was trimmed by 4 bases and J by 7 bases, leaving 20 bases between them. Per the germline V gene, CDR1 is PRHDT and CDR2 is FYEKMQ (reference sequence). The CDR3 runs to 15 residues. The CDR3 nucleotides read TGTGCCAGCAGCTACCTGTCGGGTAATCCGGGGGAGCAGTACTTC. It encodes CASSYLSGNPGEQYF.

This clone appeared a single time. The chain recombines TRBV5-1 with TRBJ2-3, with 11 positions matching TRBD2. J gave up 3 bases and V 2 bases, and 2 bases lay outside the gene matches. CDR1 and CDR2 (germline): SGHRS, YFSETQ. The CDR3 consists of 15 residues. CDR3 amino acids: CASSFASGRTDTQYF. The CDR3 DNA is TGCGCCAGCAGCTTCGCTAGCGGGAGGACAGATACGCAGTATTTT.

CDR3 in amino acids: CAWVKQGIGANVLTF. The CDR3 DNA follows: TGTGCCTGGGTAAAACAGGGCATTGGGGCCAACGTCCTGACTTTC. The chain joins TRBV30 to TRBJ2-6, with a possible D match to TRBD1 (6 bases). The CDR3 runs 15 residues. With 5 bases removed from V and 3 bases from J, the gap between germline ends came to 14 bases. Germline values: CDR1 GTSNPN, CDR2 SVGIG (reference sequence).

The rearrangement links TRBV18 to TRBJ2-1; 8 bases are shared with TRBD2. The CDR3 spans 16 residues. The germline gives CDR1 KGHSH, CDR2 LQKENI. The J segment lost 4 bases and the V segment lost 0 bases, leaving 5 bases of the junction unmatched. CDR3: CASSPPSGNRYNEQFF. Here the CDR3 DNA reads TGTGCCAGCTCACCACCTAGCGGGAATAGGTACAATGAGCAGTTCTTC.

DNA for the CDR3: TGTGCCAGCTCCCCCGGGGCCGGGAGCACTGAAGCTTTCTTT. Its translation: CASSPGAGSTEAFF. The gene calls are TRBV18 and TRBJ1-1; tentatively, D is TRBD1 (5 bases). Germline CDR1 reads KGHSH; CDR2 reads LQKENI. The ends were cut back, 6 bases at V and 4 bases at J, with 15 bases in the middle. The CDR3 loop spans 14 amino acids.

The chain is built from TRBV6-6 and TRBJ1-5; TRBD1 aligns across 11 bases. The CDR3 runs 16 residues. Germline CDR1 reads MNHNY; CDR2 reads SVGAGI (reference sequence). Unmatched junction bases numbered 7, after V lost 2 bases and J lost 7 bases. CDR3 protein: CASSYLGQGVEQPQHF. CDR3 in DNA: TGTGCCAGCAGTTACCTGGGACAGGGGGTTGAACAGCCCCAGCATTTT.

CDR3 sequence reads: CASSTRLGGPGELFF. CDR3 nucleotides: TGTGCCAGCAGCACCCGCTTAGGAGGGCCCGGGGAGCTGTTTTTT. The chain couples TRBV9 to TRBJ2-2, with D perhaps TRBD2 (6 bases). The CDR3 is made up of 15 amino acids. The germline V and J ends were trimmed by 4 bases and 6 bases, with 16 bases remaining between them. From germline, CDR1 is SGDLS and CDR2 YYNGEE. The variable domain in full, completed from reference TRBV9 and TRBJ2-2, reads DSGVTQTPKHLITATGQRVTLRCSPRSGDLSVYWYQQSLDQGLQFLIQYYNGEERAKGNILERFSAQQFPDLHSELNLSSLELGDSALYFCASSTRLGGPGELFFGEGSRLTVL.

Here the CDR3 reads CASSLAPVAGGSGANVLTF. CDR3 nucleotide sequence: TGTGCCAGCAGCTTAGCGCCGGTAGCGGGGGGTTCTGGGGCCAACGTCCTGACTTTC. The chain combines TRBV7-9 with TRBJ2-6; 10 bases are a match to TRBD2. J gave up 1 base and V 0 bases, and 6 bases lay outside the gene matches. Looked up from germline, CDR1 is SEHNR and CDR2 is FQNEAQ (reference sequence). This CDR3 comprises 19 residues.

This chain connects TRBV5-8 to TRBJ1-1; no firm D call. Trimming removed 3 bases from V and 14 bases from J, with 11 bases in between. CDR3 length: 10 residues. Germline CDR1 is SGHTS and CDR2 is YDEGEE. This CDR3 is CASSSYTVFF. The CDR3 bases are TGTGCCAGCAGCTCTTATACTGTGTTCTTT.

The chain links TRBV29-1 to TRBJ1-3; D gene ambiguous. V gave up 6 bases and J gave up 0 bases, with 9 bases separating them. The CDR3 is 13 amino acids. Germline lookup yields CDR1 SQVTM and CDR2 ANQGSEA. The DNA of the CDR3 is TGCAGCGTCCACACCAGCTCTGGAAACACCATATATTTT. It is translated as CSVHTSSGNTIYF.

This chain connects TRBV30 to TRBJ2-3, with 11 bases fitting TRBD2. V lost 3 bases, J lost 9 bases, and 8 bases stayed unmatched. The germline V gene encodes CDR1 GTSNPN and CDR2 SVGIG (reference sequence). The CDR3 is made up of 14 amino acids. The CDR3 protein is CAWSYTSGRGTQYF. In DNA form, the CDR3 reads TGTGCCTGGAGCTATACTAGCGGGAGAGGCACGCAGTATTTT.

This chain joins TRBV19 and TRBJ2-2, with 11 bases identical to TRBD2. Germline V gene data show CDR1 as LNHDA and CDR2 as SQIVND (reference sequence). The V gene end was trimmed by 6 bases and the J gene end by 5 bases; junction bases not matched to a gene: 11. This CDR3 comprises 17 residues. The CDR3 DNA reads as TGTGCCAGTAGGGTGCACGGGACTAGCGGAACAACCGGGGAGCTGTTTTTT. Protein sequence: CASRVHGTSGTTGELFF.

This chain links TRBV2 with TRBJ1-2, with TRBD1 identical over 7 bases. The CDR3 loop spans 14 amino acids. The V gene end was trimmed by 4 bases and the J gene end by 6 bases; junction bases not matched to a gene: 8. Germline CDR1 reads SNHLY; CDR2 reads FYNNEI. The CDR3 here is CASSALTGRDGYTF. CDR3 sequence (DNA): TGTGCCAGCAGTGCCCTGACAGGGCGGGATGGCTACACCTTC.

The V gene is TRBV12-5, the J gene TRBJ1-4; TRBD1 matches at 9 bases. The CDR3 loop spans 17 amino acids. The J segment lost 4 bases and the V segment lost 4 bases, leaving 10 bases of the junction unmatched. Germline CDR1 LGHNT, CDR2 FRNRAP. The CDR3 sequence: CASGWTYRGQVNEKLFF. CDR3 DNA: TGTGCTAGTGGTTGGACGTACAGGGGGCAGGTTAATGAAAAACTGTTTTTT.

V is TRBV19 and J is TRBJ1-5, with 12 bases aligning to TRBD1. This CDR3 is 19 amino acids long. The V and J ends lost 6 bases and 0 bases, in that order; junction bases with no gene match: 12. Germline lookup yields CDR1 LNHDA and CDR2 SQIVND (reference sequence). As DNA, the CDR3 is TGTGCCAGTAGCCTAGGGGGACAGGGGGCGTCATATAGCAATCAGCCCCAGCATTTT. Protein sequence: CASSLGGQGASYSNQPQHF.

The chain combines TRBV11-2 with TRBJ2-1, with TRBD2 as a possible D gene (5 bases). The CDR3 is 15 amino acids. Germline V CDR1 and CDR2: SGHAT, FQNNGV. The V and J ends lost 2 bases and 4 bases respectively, with 12 bases between them. The CDR3 protein is CASSLLRAVYNEQFF. CDR3 in DNA: TGTGCCAGCAGCTTACTGAGGGCAGTATACAATGAGCAGTTCTTC. The full variable domain, completed using reference TRBV11-2 and TRBJ2-1, is EAGVAQSPRYKIIEKRQSVAFWCNPISGHATLYWYQQILGQGPKLLIQFQNNGVVDDSQLPKDRFSAERLKGVDSTLKIQPAKLEDSAVYLCASSLLRAVYNEQFFGPGTRLTVL.

The V call is TRBV7-9, the J call TRBJ1-2; 10 nucleotides align to TRBD1. Germline CDR1 SEHNR, CDR2 FQNEAQ (reference sequence). V dropped 1 base and J dropped 6; count of bases not matched to a gene: 2. The CDR3 covers 14 residues. DNA of the CDR3: TGTGCCAGCAGCTTAGGAGGGACAGGGGATGGCTACACCTTC. The encoded protein is CASSLGGTGDGYTF.

The table lists this clone with a few counts. This rearrangement joins TRBV6-4 to TRBJ2-1; 7 nucleotides agree with TRBD1. CDR3 length: 13 residues. After removal of 0 bases from V and 10 bases from J, the junction contained 3 bases not matched to a gene. The germline V gene has CDR1 MRHNA and CDR2 SNTAGT. The CDR3 loop is CASSDSDRAEQFF. CDR3 DNA sequence: TGTGCCAGCAGTGACTCTGACAGGGCCGAGCAGTTCTTC.

CDR3 DNA sequence: TGTGCCAGCAGTATCACTAGCGGGAGAATCACGGATACGCAGTATTTT. It specifies CASSITSGRITDTQYF. This chain links TRBV27 with TRBJ2-3, with 11 nucleotides matching TRBD2. This CDR3 has 16 residues. V lost 5 bases, J lost 6 bases, and 10 bases stayed unmatched. Germline V gives CDR1 MNHEY, CDR2 SMNVEV (reference sequence).